The 14 T cell receptor beta chains listed next were all sequenced from one sample in a study of blood T cell repertoires in COVID-19 (dated by TCRdb to about 2020). The protocol used for the library was the immunoSEQ multiplex PCR assay. This immuneACCESS table, as held by TCRdb, lists in-frame sequences with V and J called but not all clones. Of the missing ones, under half trace to an unresolved V gene in checked studies; the others have no known cause. The sample table records hundreds of thousands of clones; roughly nine tenths of these occur just once. Of the sample, about 1% falls within the top ten clones. Sample: PBMCs or T cells enriched from blood (not recorded which). Source of these receptors: a man aged 18 to 30 who had recovered from COVID-19.

The rearrangement uses TRBV3-1 (or the pseudogene TRBV3-2) and TRBJ1-5; D gene uncertain. Germline CDR1 and CDR2: LGHDT and YNNKEL (reference sequence). The CDR3 sequence is 14 residues long. Trimming removed 4 bases at V and 7 bases at J, with 14 bases between. CDR3: CASSLRGGEQPQHF. The CDR3 DNA sequence: TGTGCCAGCAGCCTCCGAGGAGGAGAACAGCCCCAGCATTTT.

The chain uses TRBV10-1 and TRBJ1-5; D is uncertain. Trimming removed 2 bases at V and 2 bases at J, with 7 bases between. The CDR3 loop spans 14 amino acids. Germline assignment: CDR1 WNHNN and CDR2 SYGVQD (reference sequence). CDR3 coding DNA: TGCGCCAGCAGTGAGGGTAGAGGCAATCAGCCCCAGCATTTT. Translation gives CASSEGRGNQPQHF.

The chain recombines TRBV18 with TRBJ2-5; TRBD1 is a possible D gene (5 bases). The CDR3 has 15 amino acids. V dropped 3 bases and J dropped 5 bases, with 16 bases sitting between them. Germline V lookup: CDR1 KGHSH, CDR2 LQKENI. CDR3 DNA: TGTGCCAGCTCACCGACGACAGTCGGGCTGGAGACCCAGTACTTC. Translation: CASSPTTVGLETQYF.

The chain couples TRBV29-1 to TRBJ1-3; 7 bases match TRBD1. The ends lost 6 bases at V and 1 base at J; junction bases unmatched: 9. CDR1 SQVTM and CDR2 ANQGSEA come from the germline V gene. The CDR3 consists of 15 residues. The CDR3 region has the DNA TGCAGCGTGGGGACAGCTCCTAGGTCTGGAAACACCATATATTTT. Its protein is CSVGTAPRSGNTIYF.

This CDR3 is CASSSDKNYGYTF. In DNA form, the CDR3 reads TGTGCCAGCAGCTCCGACAAGAACTATGGCTACACCTTC. This chain connects TRBV11-2 to TRBJ1-2; no clear D gene. Germline values: CDR1 SGHAT, CDR2 FQNNGV. The CDR3 loop spans 13 amino acids. Trimming shortened V by 4 bases and J by 2 bases, and 8 bases separated the two germline ends. Variable domain in full (rest from reference TRBV11-2 and TRBJ1-2): EAGVAQSPRYKIIEKRQSVAFWCNPISGHATLYWYQQILGQGPKLLIQFQNNGVVDDSQLPKDRFSAERLKGVDSTLKIQPAKLEDSAVYLCASSSDKNYGYTFGSGTRLTVV.

The chain couples TRBV6-5 to TRBJ2-7; D call uncertain. Trimming removed 10 bases at V and 5 bases at J, with 12 bases between. This CDR3 has 11 amino acids. Germline V gives CDR1 MNHEY, CDR2 SVGAGI. CDR3 coding DNA: TGTGCCATCAACCCCCAGGACGAGCAGTACTTC. Its protein product is CAINPQDEQYF.

The chain is built from TRBV7-3 and TRBJ2-1, with D uncertain. V dropped 1 base and J dropped 0 bases, with 7 bases sitting between them. The CDR3 spans 15 residues. In germline, CDR1 is SGHTA, CDR2 FQGTGA. The CDR3 sequence: CASSLSTSSYNEQFF. The CDR3 bases are TGTGCCAGCAGCTTAAGCACGAGCTCCTACAATGAGCAGTTCTTC.

The genes are TRBV18 and TRBJ1-1; TRBD1 is a possible D gene (5 bases). This CDR3 is built from 15 residues. CDR1 KGHSH and CDR2 LQKENI come from the germline V gene. V was shortened by 3 bases and J by 9 bases, with 20 bases between the two germline ends. Here the CDR3 DNA reads TGTGCCAGCTCACCGCCCGGGTCGACAGACTTCCAAGCTTTCTTT. Its protein product is CASSPPGSTDFQAFF.

V is TRBV9 and J is TRBJ2-7; no firm D call. Germline-derived CDR1 and CDR2 are SGDLS and YYNGEE. This CDR3 region has 12 residues. The germline V and J ends were trimmed by 4 bases and 0 bases, with 5 bases remaining between them. CDR3 nucleotide sequence: TGTGCCAGCAGCCCAGGCTCCTACGAGCAGTACTTC. Amino acid sequence: CASSPGSYEQYF. Together with reference TRBV9 and TRBJ2-7, the CDR3 gives the full variable domain: DSGVTQTPKHLITATGQRVTLRCSPRSGDLSVYWYQQSLDQGLQFLIQYYNGEERAKGNILERFSAQQFPDLHSELNLSSLELGDSALYFCASSPGSYEQYFGPGTRLTVT.

The chain links TRBV7-9 to TRBJ1-2; TRBD1 aligns across 7 bases. This CDR3 comprises 14 residues. V lost 1 base to trimming and J lost 8 bases; unmatched junction nucleotides: 7. Germline V lookup: CDR1 SEHNR, CDR2 FQNEAQ (reference sequence). CDR3 amino acids: CASSLGGQNGGYTF. The CDR3 DNA follows: TGTGCCAGCAGCTTAGGGGGACAGAACGGGGGCTACACCTTC.

V gene TRBV5-5 combines with J gene TRBJ1-5; TRBD1 might be the D (5 bases). V was pared by 1 base and J by 3 bases, with 11 bases between. Germline CDR1 is SGHKS and CDR2 is YYEKEE (reference sequence). The CDR3 length is 15 residues. CDR3 nucleotide sequence: TGTGCCAGCAGCTTGACGGCAGGGATCAATCAGCCCCAGCATTTT. Translated, it gives CASSLTAGINQPQHF.

The CDR3 region is CASIGSYNEQFF. CDR3 coding DNA: TGTGCCAGCATCGGCTCCTACAATGAGCAGTTCTTC. J is TRBJ2-1 and V is TRBV6-5; D gene uncertain. Looked up from germline, CDR1 is MNHEY and CDR2 is SVGAGI. The CDR3 is 12 residues long. Deletions cut 7 bases from V and 0 bases from J, with 4 bases between.

The chain recombines TRBV4-1 with TRBJ1-1, with a tentative D call TRBD1 (6 bases). CDR1 is MGHRA, CDR2 YSYEKL, per germline. V was pared by 4 bases and J by 4 bases, with 13 bases between. The CDR3 runs to 14 residues. Written as DNA, the CDR3 is TGCGCCAGCAGCCTCGACAGGCTGGGCACTGAAGCTTTCTTT. It translates to CASSLDRLGTEAFF.

This clone turned up a few times. The CDR3 nucleotides read TGTGCCAGCTCACCCCGGGACAGGGGGAACGCTTTCTTT. This gives the protein CASSPRDRGNAFF. The chain couples TRBV18 to TRBJ1-1, with TRBD1 matching 11 bases. Losses at the gene ends were 3 bases for V and 11 bases for J; bases not matched to a gene: 5. Germline-derived CDR1 and CDR2 are KGHSH and LQKENI. The CDR3 has 13 residues. The variable domain in full, completed from reference TRBV18 and TRBJ1-1, reads NAGVMQNPRHLVRRRGQEARLRCSPMKGHSHVYWYRQLPEEGLKFMVYLQKENIIDESGMPKERFSAEFPKEGPSILRIQQVVRGDSAAYFCASSPRDRGNAFFGQGTRLTVV.